This is a list of T cell receptor beta chains from one sample in a study of blood T cell repertoires in COVID-19. Clones were read by immunoSEQ multiplex PCR, and TCRdb kept only the in-frame ones, dropping some. The table includes hundreds of thousands of clones, about 89% detected once. The specimen was peripheral blood. These receptors all stem from a man aged 60-69 years who had recovered from COVID-19. CDR3s include the opening cysteine and the closing phenylalanine or tryptophan.

v_call cdr3_aa
TRBV10-3 CAISRTGDNQPQHF
TRBV7-9 CASSHPQGSYGYTF
TRBV9 CASSVTGTETYEQYF
TRBV12-5 CASGSDRGREQYF
TRBV27 CASRTPDRGIYRYTF
TRBV4-2 CASSQEMTAGSNQPQHF
TRBV4-3 CASSPQDTGYNEQFF
TRBV30 CAWSTGTSGQETQYF
TRBV7-2 CASSPIGNYGYTF
TRBV28 CASPSTGGIGEQYF
TRBV6-5 CASSRVNTEAFF
TRBV9 CASNPAGTDTQYF
TRBV28 CASSSRATGGRQPQHF
TRBV5-4 CASSGDRGNTGELFF
TRBV5-4 CASSLEGGADNEQFF
TRBV5-8 CASSKGLTQETQYF
TRBV7-2 CASSLGSSVPSYEQYF